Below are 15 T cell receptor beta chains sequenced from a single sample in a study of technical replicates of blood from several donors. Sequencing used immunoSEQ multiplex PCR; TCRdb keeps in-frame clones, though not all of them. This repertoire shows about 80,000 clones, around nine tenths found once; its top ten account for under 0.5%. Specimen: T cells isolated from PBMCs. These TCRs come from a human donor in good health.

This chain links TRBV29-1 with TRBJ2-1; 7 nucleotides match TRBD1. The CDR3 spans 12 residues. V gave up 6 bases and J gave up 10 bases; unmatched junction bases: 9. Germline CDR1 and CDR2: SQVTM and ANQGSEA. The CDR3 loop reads CSVSRGRIEQFF. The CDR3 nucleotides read TGCAGCGTGTCGAGGGGGCGAATAGAGCAGTTCTTC.

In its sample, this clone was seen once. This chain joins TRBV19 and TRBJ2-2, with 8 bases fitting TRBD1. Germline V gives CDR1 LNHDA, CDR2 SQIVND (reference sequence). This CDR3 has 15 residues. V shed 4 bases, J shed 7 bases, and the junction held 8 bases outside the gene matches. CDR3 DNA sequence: TGTGCCAGTAGTACACAGGGGGAGCAGGACGGGGAGCTGTTTTTT. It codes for CASSTQGEQDGELFF.

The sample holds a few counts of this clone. In nucleotides, the CDR3 is TGTGCCAGCAGCGAATCAACAGGGAGCTCCTACGAGCAGTACTTC. Encoded protein: CASSESTGSSYEQYF. V and J are TRBV7-9 and TRBJ2-7; a weak D match, TRBD1 (6 bases). From germline, CDR1 is SEHNR and CDR2 FQNEAQ (reference sequence). This CDR3 spans 15 amino acids. V lost 5 bases to trimming and J lost 0 bases, with 14 bases between them. Full variable domain (rest looked up from reference TRBV7-9 and TRBJ2-7): DTGVSQNPRHKITKRGQNVTFRCDPISEHNRLYWYRQTLGQGPEFLTYFQNEAQLEKSRLLSDRFSAERPKGSFSTLEIQRTEQGDSAMYLCASSESTGSSYEQYFGPGTRLTVT.

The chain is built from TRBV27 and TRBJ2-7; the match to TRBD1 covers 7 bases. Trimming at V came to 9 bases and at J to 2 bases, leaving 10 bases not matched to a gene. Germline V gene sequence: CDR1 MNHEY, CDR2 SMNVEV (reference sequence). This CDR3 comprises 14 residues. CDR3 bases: TGTGCCAGTGGTCAAGGACAGGCCCCCTACGAGCAGTACTTC. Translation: CASGQGQAPYEQYF.

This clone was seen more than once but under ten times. CDR3 sequence reads: CASRGAQQPQHF. The CDR3 nucleotides are TGTGCCAGCAGGGGCGCTCAGCAGCCCCAGCATTTT. The rearrangement joins TRBV28 to TRBJ1-5; D gene unclear. There are 12 residues in the CDR3. Germline CDR1 and CDR2: MDHEN and SYDVKM. V lost 6 bases and J 7 bases, leaving 10 bases between the germline ends.

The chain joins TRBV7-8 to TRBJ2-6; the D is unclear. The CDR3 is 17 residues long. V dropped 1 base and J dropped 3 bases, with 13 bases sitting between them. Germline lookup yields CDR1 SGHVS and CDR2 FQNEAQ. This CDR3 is CASSLVLLGLGANVLTF. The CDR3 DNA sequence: TGTGCCAGCAGCTTAGTACTCCTGGGCCTTGGGGCCAACGTCCTGACTTTC. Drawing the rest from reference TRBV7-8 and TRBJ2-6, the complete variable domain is GAGVSQSPRYKVAKRGQDVALRCDPISGHVSLFWYQQALGQGPEFLTYFQNEAQLDKSGLPSDRFFAERPEGSVSTLKIQRTQQEDSAVYLCASSLVLLGLGANVLTFGAGSRLTVL.

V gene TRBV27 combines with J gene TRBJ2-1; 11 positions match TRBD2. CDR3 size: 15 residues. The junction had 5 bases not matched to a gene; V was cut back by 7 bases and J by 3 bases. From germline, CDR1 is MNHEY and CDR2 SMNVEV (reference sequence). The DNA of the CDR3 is TGTGCCAGCACTCGACTAGCGGGACACTACAATGAGCAGTTCTTC. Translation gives CASTRLAGHYNEQFF.

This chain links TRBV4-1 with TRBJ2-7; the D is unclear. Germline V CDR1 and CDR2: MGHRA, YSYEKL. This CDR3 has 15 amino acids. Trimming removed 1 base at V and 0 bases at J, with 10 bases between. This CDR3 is CASSQVESNSYEQYF. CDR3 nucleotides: TGCGCCAGCAGCCAAGTTGAGTCTAACTCCTACGAGCAGTACTTC.

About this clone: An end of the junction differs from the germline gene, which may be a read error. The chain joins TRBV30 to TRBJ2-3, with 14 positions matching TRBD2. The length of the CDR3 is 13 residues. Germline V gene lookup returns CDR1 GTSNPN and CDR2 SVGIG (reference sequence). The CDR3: CAWGGPTSGRAEF. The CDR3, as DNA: TGTGCCTGGGGCGGCCCGACTAGCGGGAGGGCCGAATTT.

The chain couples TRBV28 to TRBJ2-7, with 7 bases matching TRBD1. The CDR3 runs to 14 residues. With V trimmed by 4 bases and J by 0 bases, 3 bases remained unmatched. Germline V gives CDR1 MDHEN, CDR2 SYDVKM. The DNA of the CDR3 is TGTGCCAGCAGTTCGACAGGGTTCTCCTACGAGCAGTACTTC. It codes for CASSSTGFSYEQYF.

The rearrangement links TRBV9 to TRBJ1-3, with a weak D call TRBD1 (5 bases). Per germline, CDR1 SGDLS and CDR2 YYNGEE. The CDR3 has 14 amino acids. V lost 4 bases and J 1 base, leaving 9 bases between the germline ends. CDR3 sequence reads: CASSFDSSGNTIYF. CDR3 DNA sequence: TGTGCCAGCAGCTTCGACAGTTCTGGAAACACCATATATTTT.

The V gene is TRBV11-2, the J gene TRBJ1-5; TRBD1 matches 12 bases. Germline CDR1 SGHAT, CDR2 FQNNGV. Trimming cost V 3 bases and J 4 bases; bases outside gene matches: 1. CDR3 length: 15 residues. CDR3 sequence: CASSLGQGANQPQHF. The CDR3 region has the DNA TGTGCCAGCAGCTTGGGACAGGGGGCGAATCAGCCCCAGCATTTT.

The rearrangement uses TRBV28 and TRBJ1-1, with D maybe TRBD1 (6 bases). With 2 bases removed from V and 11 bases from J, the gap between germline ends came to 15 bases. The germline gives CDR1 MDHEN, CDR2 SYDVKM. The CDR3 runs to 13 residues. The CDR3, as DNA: TGTGCCAGCAGTTTAAGGGGGACAAAGGAGGCTTTCTTT. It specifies CASSLRGTKEAFF.

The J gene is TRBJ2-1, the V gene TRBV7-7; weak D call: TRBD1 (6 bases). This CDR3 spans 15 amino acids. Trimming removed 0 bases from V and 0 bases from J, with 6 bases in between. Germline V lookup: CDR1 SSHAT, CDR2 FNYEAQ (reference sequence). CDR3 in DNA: TGTGCCAGCAGCTTAGCGGACAGCTCCTACAATGAGCAGTTCTTC. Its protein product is CASSLADSSYNEQFF.

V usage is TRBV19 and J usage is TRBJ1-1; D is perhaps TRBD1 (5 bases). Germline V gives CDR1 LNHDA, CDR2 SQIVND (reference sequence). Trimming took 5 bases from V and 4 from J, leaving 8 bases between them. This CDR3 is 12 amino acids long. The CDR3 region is CASSHRGTEAFF. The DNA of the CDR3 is TGTGCCAGTAGTCATAGGGGCACTGAAGCTTTCTTT. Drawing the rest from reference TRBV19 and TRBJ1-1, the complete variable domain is DGGITQSPKYLFRKEGQNVTLSCEQNLNHDAMYWYRQDPGQGLRLIYYSQIVNDFQKGDIAEGYSVSREKKESFPLTVTSAQKNPTAFYLCASSHRGTEAFFGQGTRLTVV.